This entry describes one T cell receptor beta chain. This record belongs to a study of CD8 T cells in Susac syndrome. It was with random hexamers that about 0.45 to 1 ug RNA was reverse transcribed. TCRdb fed the immunoSEQ multiplex PCR reads into MiXCR, producing one record per CDR3 protein. The profile shows about 180,000 distinct CDR3 sequences, approximately 94% of them singletons. The multiple sclerosis controls comprised treatment-naive patients whose relapsing-remitting disease was stable or active. With 5 bases removed from V and 6 bases from J, the gap between germline ends came to 12 bases. The CDR3 runs 12 residues. Germline values: CDR1 GTSNPN, CDR2 SVGIG (reference sequence).

This chain connects TRBV30 to TRBJ2-3; either TRBD1 or TRBD2 may supply D (5 bases each). The sequenced sample was CD4+ T cells from PBMCs. This TCR derives from a human donor with multiple sclerosis. The CDR3 nucleotides read TGTGCCTGGGCCCTTGGGACGGATACGCAGTATTTT. Amino acid sequence: CAWALGTDTQYF. The full variable domain, with the rest looked up from reference TRBV30 and TRBJ2-3, is SQTIHQWPATLVQPVGSPLSLECTVEGTSNPNLYWYRQAAGRGLQLLFYSVGIGQISSEVPQNLSASRPQDRQFILSSKKLLLSDSGFYLCAWALGTDTQYFGPGTRLTVL.